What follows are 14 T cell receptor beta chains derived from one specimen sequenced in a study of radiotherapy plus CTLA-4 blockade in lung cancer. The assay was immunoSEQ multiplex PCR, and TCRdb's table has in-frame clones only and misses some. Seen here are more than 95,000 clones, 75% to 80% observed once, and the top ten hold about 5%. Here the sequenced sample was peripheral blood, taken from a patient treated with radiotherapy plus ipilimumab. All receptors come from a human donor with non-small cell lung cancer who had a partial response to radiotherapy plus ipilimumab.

Here the CDR3 reads CASSPTRVEGNTIYF. DNA for the CDR3: TGTGCCAGCTCACCTACCAGGGTTGAAGGAAACACCATATATTTT. The chain links TRBV18 to TRBJ1-3; D is perhaps TRBD1 (5 bases). The CDR3 totals 15 residues. Germline V gives CDR1 KGHSH, CDR2 LQKENI. Trimming pared 3 bases from V and 4 bases from J, leaving 13 bases between.

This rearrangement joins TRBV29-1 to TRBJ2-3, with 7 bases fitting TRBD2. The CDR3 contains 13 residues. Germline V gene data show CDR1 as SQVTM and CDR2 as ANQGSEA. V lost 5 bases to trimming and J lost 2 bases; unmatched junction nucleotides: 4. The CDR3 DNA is TGCAGCGTTAGGACTAGATTCACAGATACGCAGTATTTT. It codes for CSVRTRFTDTQYF.

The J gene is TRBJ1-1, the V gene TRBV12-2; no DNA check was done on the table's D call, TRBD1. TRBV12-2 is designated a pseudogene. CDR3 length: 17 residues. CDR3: CASRLGWGGTDRLEAFF. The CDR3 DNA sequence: TGTGCAAGTCGCTTAGGATGGGGTGGGACAGATAGACTTGAAGCTTTCTTT.

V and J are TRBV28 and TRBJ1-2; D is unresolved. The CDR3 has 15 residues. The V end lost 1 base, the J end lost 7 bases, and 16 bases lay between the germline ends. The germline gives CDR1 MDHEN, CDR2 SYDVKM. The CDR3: CASSLLDGGVGGYTF. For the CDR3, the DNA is TGTGCCAGCAGTTTATTAGACGGTGGAGTCGGTGGCTACACCTTC.

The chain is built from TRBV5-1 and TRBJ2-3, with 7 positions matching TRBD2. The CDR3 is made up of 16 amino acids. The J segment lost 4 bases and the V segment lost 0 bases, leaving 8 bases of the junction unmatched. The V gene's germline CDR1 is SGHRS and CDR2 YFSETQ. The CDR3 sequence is CASSLGLASGSDTQYF. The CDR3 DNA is TGCGCCAGCAGCTTGGGCTTGGCTAGCGGCTCAGATACGCAGTATTTT. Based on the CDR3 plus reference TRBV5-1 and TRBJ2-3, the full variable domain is KAGVTQTPRYLIKTRGQQVTLSCSPISGHRSVSWYQQTPGQGLQFLFEYFSETQRNKGNFPGRFSGRQFSNSRSEMNVSTLELGDSALYLCASSLGLASGSDTQYFGPGTRLTVL.

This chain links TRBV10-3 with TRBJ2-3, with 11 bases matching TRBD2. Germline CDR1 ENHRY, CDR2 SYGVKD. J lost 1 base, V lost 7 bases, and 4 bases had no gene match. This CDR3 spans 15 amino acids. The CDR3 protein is CAIKLAGAGTDTQYF. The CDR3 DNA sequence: TGTGCCATCAAACTAGCGGGAGCTGGCACAGATACGCAGTATTTT.

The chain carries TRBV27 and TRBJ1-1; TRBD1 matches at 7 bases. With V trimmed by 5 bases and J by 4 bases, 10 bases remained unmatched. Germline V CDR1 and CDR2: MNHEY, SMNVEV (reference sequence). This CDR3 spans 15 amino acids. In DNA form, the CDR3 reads TGTGCCAGCAGTCTAACAGGGGCCAGGAGCACTGAAGCTTTCTTT. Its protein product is CASSLTGARSTEAFF.

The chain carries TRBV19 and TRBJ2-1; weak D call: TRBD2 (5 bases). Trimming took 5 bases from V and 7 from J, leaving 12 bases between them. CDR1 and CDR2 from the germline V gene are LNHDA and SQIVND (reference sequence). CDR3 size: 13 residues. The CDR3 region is CASSSGRANEQFF. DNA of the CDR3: TGTGCCAGTAGTTCGGGAAGGGCTAATGAGCAGTTCTTC.

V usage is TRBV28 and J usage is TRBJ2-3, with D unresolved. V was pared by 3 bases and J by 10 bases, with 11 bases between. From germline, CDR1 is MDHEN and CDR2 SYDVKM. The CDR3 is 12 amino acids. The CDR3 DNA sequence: TGTGCCAGCAGTTTTAGTATGATAGCGCAGTATTTT. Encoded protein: CASSFSMIAQYF. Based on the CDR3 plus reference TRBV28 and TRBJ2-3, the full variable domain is DVKVTQSSRYLVKRTGEKVFLECVQDMDHENMFWYRQDPGLGLRLIYFSYDVKMKEKGDIPEGYSVSREKKERFSLILESASTNQTSMYLCASSFSMIAQYFGPGTRLTVL.

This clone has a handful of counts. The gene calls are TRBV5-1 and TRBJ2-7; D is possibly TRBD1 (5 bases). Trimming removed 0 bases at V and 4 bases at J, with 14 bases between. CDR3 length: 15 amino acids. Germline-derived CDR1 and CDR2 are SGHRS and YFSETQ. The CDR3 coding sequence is TGCGCCAGCAGCTTGGCGTCAGGGCATGGGTACGAGCAGTACTTC. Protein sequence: CASSLASGHGYEQYF.

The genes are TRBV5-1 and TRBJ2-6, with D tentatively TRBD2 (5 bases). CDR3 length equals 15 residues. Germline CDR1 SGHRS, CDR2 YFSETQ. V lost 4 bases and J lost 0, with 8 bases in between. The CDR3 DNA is TGCGCCAGCAGCCCGGACTTCTCTGGGGCCAACGTCCTGACTTTC. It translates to CASSPDFSGANVLTF.

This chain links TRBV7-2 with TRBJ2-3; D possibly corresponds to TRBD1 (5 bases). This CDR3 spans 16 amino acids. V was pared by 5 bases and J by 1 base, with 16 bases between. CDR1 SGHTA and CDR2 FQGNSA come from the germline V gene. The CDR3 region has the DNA TGTGCCAGCAGCCTAGGTCCGACAGTAGGCACAGATACGCAGTATTTT. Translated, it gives CASSLGPTVGTDTQYF.

The CDR3 nucleotides read TGTGCCAGCAGCTTAGGGCCGACAGGAGATACGCAGTATTTT. Its translation is CASSLGPTGDTQYF. The chain recombines TRBV7-2 with TRBJ2-3; D might be TRBD1 (6 bases). CDR1 is SGHTA, CDR2 FQGNSA, per germline. The CDR3 length is 14 residues. With 1 base removed from V and 5 bases from J, the gap between germline ends came to 10 bases. Full variable domain (outside the CDR3, taken from reference TRBV7-2 and TRBJ2-3): GAGVSQSPSNKVTEKGKDVELRCDPISGHTALYWYRQSLGQGLEFLIYFQGNSAPDKSGLPSDRFSAERTGGSVSTLTIQRTQQEDSAVYLCASSLGPTGDTQYFGPGTRLTVL.

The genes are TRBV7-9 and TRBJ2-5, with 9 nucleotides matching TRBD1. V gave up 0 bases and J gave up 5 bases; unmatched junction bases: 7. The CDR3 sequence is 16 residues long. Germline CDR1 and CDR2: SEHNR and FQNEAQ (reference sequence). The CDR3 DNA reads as TGTGCCAGCAGCTTAGCGGGGTGGACAGGGGAGGAGACCCAGTACTTC. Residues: CASSLAGWTGEETQYF.